This TCR beta chain emerged from a study of shared clonotypes between healthy human individuals. Measured with immunoSEQ multiplex PCR; TCRdb has only the in-frame clones, and not every one. The sample has about 2.3 million clones, approximately 93% seen once. Germline V gene sequence: CDR1 KGHSH, CDR2 LQKENI. The CDR3 is made up of 13 amino acids. V was clipped by 8 bases and J by 2 bases, with 12 bases between them. Regarding this clone: The antigen is not known.

Broader study findings: The authors sampled blood alone, and tissue repertoires likely differ.

The clonotype comes from a man aged 18 to 29 in good health. Some clones in this sample may be carry-over from other donors' samples. The specimen sequenced was naive CD4+ T cells from PBMCs. Subset given: CD45RA+ positively selected. The chain is built from TRBV18 and TRBJ2-5; weak D call: TRBD2 (6 bases). The CDR3, as DNA: TGTGCCAGCGTGAACGGGGGACAAGAGACCCAGTACTTC. Translating gives CASVNGGQETQYF.